The source of this T cell receptor (beta chain) is a study of blood T cell repertoires in COVID-19. The wider study: Italy, Spain and the United States were the sources of the convalescent and acute COVID-19 samples. PBMCs, B-cell-depleted T cells, or T cells were the source of the cDNA or gDNA that made up the material.

The V gene's germline CDR1 is MDHEN and CDR2 SYDVKM. The CDR3 loop spans 15 amino acids. V was pared by 4 bases and J by 0 bases, with 13 bases between. TCRdb's copy holds only in-frame clones and misses some; the assay was immunoSEQ multiplex PCR. Found here are 200,000 to 250,000 clones, roughly four fifths of them singletons; the top ten hold less than 6%. The sequenced material came from peripheral blood. The sequence was obtained from a woman in her 70s with COVID-19, enrolled during active disease. This chain links TRBV28 with TRBJ2-7; no reliable D call. CDR3 nucleotides: TGTGCCAGCAGTTCCCCCACAAGTGGCTCCTACGAGCAGTACTTC. Translating gives CASSSPTSGSYEQYF.